This is a list of T cell receptor beta chains from one sample in a study of cytomegalovirus exposure and HLA in healthy donors. Profiling relied on immunoSEQ multiplex PCR, and the TCRdb table lists in-frame clones only, not all of them. The repertoire holds roughly 140,000 clones, with around four fifths as singletons. The sequenced material came from PBMCs. The receptors were sampled from a boy aged 2-9 years in good health and CMV-seronegative. CDR3s include the opening cysteine and the closing phenylalanine or tryptophan. Each record gives: J gene, V gene, D gene, clone size, CDR3 DNA, CDR3 protein. A D gene is named only where the DNA matches it firmly. Clone sizes are given selectively: once, few, many, or a class where the clone is expanded.

TRBJ2-5,TRBV10-1,-,-,TGCGCCAGCAGTGCTTGCTATTACCAAGAGACCCAGTACTTC,CASSACYYQETQYF
TRBJ2-3,TRBV11-2,-,-,TGTGCCAGCAGCTTAGACAGGGTCCGGCAGCTTAATCGGGGCACAGATACGCAGTATTTT,CASSLDRVRQLNRGTDTQYF
TRBJ2-3,TRBV6-1,TRBD2,-,TGTGCCAGCAGTATTACTAGCGGGGGTTTAGATACGCAGTATTTT,CASSITSGGLDTQYF
TRBJ1-5,TRBV19,-,-,TGTGCCAGTAGTTGGACAGACTATCCCAATCAGCCCCAGCATTTT,CASSWTDYPNQPQHF
TRBJ2-5,TRBV6-1,-,few,TGTGCCAGCAGTGAAGCGAGATCTGGACAAGGAGAGACCCAGTACTTC,CASSEARSGQGETQYF
TRBJ1-1,TRBV25-1,TRBD1,-,TGTGCCAGCAGTGAATACACCCGGGACAGCTTGGGAGCTTTCTTT,CASSEYTRDSLGAFF
TRBJ2-7,TRBV5-4,TRBD2,few,TGTGCCAGCAGCTTGGGACTAGCGGGTGGCGAGCAGTACTTC,CASSLGLAGGEQYF
TRBJ1-5,TRBV28,TRBD1,-,TGTGCCAGCAGTTCGCTTCGACAGGGTAGCAATCAGCCCCAGCATTTT,CASSSLRQGSNQPQHF
TRBJ2-7,TRBV2,-,-,TGTGCCAGCAGTGAGGGGGGACCTCTTAGGTACGAGCAGTACTTC,CASSEGGPLRYEQYF
TRBJ2-7,TRBV10-3,TRBD1,-,TGTGCCATCAGTGAGTTCGGACAGGGGGCTGTAAACGAGCAGTACTTC,CAISEFGQGAVNEQYF
TRBJ2-2,TRBV7-8,-,-,TGTGCCAGCAGCACGGGGACCGGGGAGCTGTTTTTT,CASSTGTGELFF
TRBJ2-3,TRBV28,-,-,TGTGCCAGCAGTCCCCAGGGGAGCACAGATACGCAGTATTTT,CASSPQGSTDTQYF
TRBJ2-1,TRBV7-3,TRBD2,-,TGTGCCAGCAGCGTCCCGGGACTAGCCAGTGAGCAGTTCTTC,CASSVPGLASEQFF
TRBJ1-1,TRBV6-6,TRBD1,few,TGTGCCAGCAGTTACCTACAGGGGGCGCTTGGGACTGAAGCTTTCTTT,CASSYLQGALGTEAFF
TRBJ1-3,TRBV11-3,TRBD1,-,TGTGCCAGCACCTTCGGTAGGACAGGGTTTGAAAACACCATATATTTT,CASTFGRTGFENTIYF
TRBJ2-1,TRBV6-6,TRBD2,-,TGTGCCAGCAATACGGCGGGGGGTTACAATGAGCAGTTCTTC,CASNTAGGYNEQFF
TRBJ2-1,TRBV7-8,TRBD2,once,TGTGCCAGCAGCTTAGTAGGGGCTTTAGGACTAGCTTTTGCTAATGAGCAGTTCTTC,CASSLVGALGLAFANEQFF
TRBJ2-5,TRBV7-8,-,once,TGTGCCAGCAGCTTATTGGACTACCAAGAGACCCAGTACTTC,CASSLLDYQETQYF
TRBJ1-1,TRBV4-1,-,-,TGCGCCAGCAGCCAAGATCCGGACACTGAAGCTTTCTTT,CASSQDPDTEAFF
TRBJ2-7,TRBV11-3,-,-,TGTGCCAGCAGCTTTACACAGGGCTACGAGCAGTACTTC,CASSFTQGYEQYF
TRBJ2-5,TRBV5-1,TRBD1,-,TGCGCCAGCAGCTTGACAGGGGACGGGAAGACCCAGTACTTC,CASSLTGDGKTQYF
TRBJ2-5,TRBV6-1,TRBD2,-,TGTGCCAGCAATGCGGGAGGGCCCTCGGAGACCCAGTACTTC,CASNAGGPSETQYF
TRBJ2-1,TRBV21-1,-,-,TGCAGGGGGGACAATGAGCAGTTCTTC,CRGDNEQFF
TRBJ2-1,TRBV7-2,-,-,TGTGCCAGCAGCTTGGCACCCGGGAGTGAGCAGTTCTTC,CASSLAPGSEQFF
TRBJ2-1,TRBV9,-,-,TGTGCCAGCAGCGGAAGAAGAGGGAATTACAATGAGCAGTTCTTC,CASSGRRGNYNEQFF
TRBJ1-1,TRBV27,TRBD1,-,TGTGCCAGCAGTTCCTCCAGGGGGTTGAACACTGAAGCTTTCTTT,CASSSSRGLNTEAFF
TRBJ1-4,TRBV5-1,TRBD1,-,TGCGCCAGCAGCTTGGCTGGGACAGGGCATGAAAAACTGTTTTTT,CASSLAGTGHEKLFF
TRBJ2-3,TRBV7-9,TRBD2,-,TGTGCCAGCAGCTTAGGGACTAGCGCAGATACGCAGTATTTT,CASSLGTSADTQYF
TRBJ2-7,TRBV11-3,-,-,TGTGCCAGCAGCTTAGGACAGACAGGAAACGAGCAGTACTTC,CASSLGQTGNEQYF
TRBJ2-3,TRBV6-4,TRBD2,-,TGTGCCAGCAGATTGACTAGCGGGGGAGATACGCAGTATTTT,CASRLTSGGDTQYF
TRBJ2-1,TRBV4-1,TRBD1,-,TGCGCCAGCAGCCAAGCGACAGGGGGAATCAACAATGAGCAGTTCTTC,CASSQATGGINNEQFF
TRBJ1-5,TRBV7-9,-,-,TGTGCCAGCAGCCGGACAGAGAATCAGCCCCAGCATTTT,CASSRTENQPQHF
TRBJ1-4,TRBV7-6,-,-,TGTGCCAGCAGCGAACAGGGCCCAATAAATGAAAAACTGTTTTTT,CASSEQGPINEKLFF
TRBJ2-2,TRBV6-4,-,few,TGTGCCAGCAGTGACGTAGCGACTACAACCGGGGAGCTGTTTTTT,CASSDVATTTGELFF
TRBJ1-4,TRBV19,-,-,TGTGCCAGTAGTATGGGCCGGGGAAGAAATGAAAAACTGTTTTTT,CASSMGRGRNEKLFF
TRBJ2-7,TRBV29-1,TRBD2,-,TGCAGCGTTGGATTAGCGGGAGGTTCCCACGAGCAGTACTTC,CSVGLAGGSHEQYF
TRBJ2-1,TRBV10-3,TRBD1,-,TGTGCCATCAGTGAGTCGTCAGGGGGAAACAATGAGCAGTTCTTC,CAISESSGGNNEQFF
TRBJ2-1,TRBV7-9,TRBD1,-,TGTGCCAGCACCCAATTTAGGGGGCCGGGTTACAATGAGCAGTTCTTC,CASTQFRGPGYNEQFF
TRBJ1-1,TRBV11-3,TRBD1,few,TGTGCCAGCAGCTTAGCACAGGGGTTGTCTGAAGCTTTCTTT,CASSLAQGLSEAFF
TRBJ1-2,TRBV28,TRBD1,-,TGTGCCAGCAGTTTAGGGACAGGGGCCCTTCTATATGGCTACACCTTC,CASSLGTGALLYGYTF
TRBJ2-7,TRBV19,-,-,TGTGCCAGTGGAAGCCACGAGGGAGGTAGCTACGAGCAGTACTTC,CASGSHEGGSYEQYF
TRBJ2-7,TRBV2,-,-,TGTGCCAGCAAAAGCAGGGGTAACTCCTACGAGCAGTACTTC,CASKSRGNSYEQYF
TRBJ2-6,TRBV4-3,-,few,TGCGCCAGCAGCCGCCTCTCCGGGATTTATTTCTCTGGGGCCAACGTCCTGACTTTC,CASSRLSGIYFSGANVLTF
TRBJ2-6,TRBV5-6,TRBD1,once,TGTGCCAGCAGCTTGGTGCGCAGGGGGCGTGGGGCCAACGTCCTGACTTTC,CASSLVRRGRGANVLTF
TRBJ1-1,TRBV10-3,TRBD1,-,TGTGCCATCAGCAGGGGGCTCGTAATGAACACTGAAGCTTTCTTT,CAISRGLVMNTEAFF
TRBJ2-2,TRBV4-1,-,-,TGCGCCAGCAGCCAAGTTGGGGGTAAGACAGGCCTAATGTTCGCGAACACCGGGGAGCTGTTTTTT,CASSQVGGKTGLMFANTGELFF
TRBJ2-6,TRBV30,-,once,TGTGCCTGGAGTGTACTCAGGCCCTCTGGGGCCAACGTCCTGACTTTC,CAWSVLRPSGANVLTF
TRBJ2-5,TRBV5-1,-,once,TGCGCCAGCAGCTTGTTTACGAGGGTCCCGGAGACCCAGTACTTC,CASSLFTRVPETQYF
TRBJ1-2,TRBV27,TRBD1,few,TGTGCCAGCAGTCCCGGGACAGGGGGTAACTATGGCTACACCTTC,CASSPGTGGNYGYTF
TRBJ2-1,TRBV5-4,TRBD1,-,TGTGCCAGCAGCGTAGCCGGGACAGGGATTTTCAATGAGCAGTTCTTC,CASSVAGTGIFNEQFF
TRBJ1-1,TRBV11-2,-,-,TGTGCCAGCAGCTTAGCGGACAGTCGAACCACACTTAACACTGAAGCTTTCTTT,CASSLADSRTTLNTEAFF
TRBJ2-1,TRBV7-9,-,-,TGTGCCAGCAGAGGCGCGGTTGAATCCTACAATGAGCAGTTCTTC,CASRGAVESYNEQFF